Below, 11 T cell receptor beta chains from the same sample are listed, as sequenced in a study of T cell changes during pregnancy in multiple sclerosis. This table comes from immunoSEQ multiplex PCR, and its TCRdb copy is limited to in-frame clones, with some not included. The repertoire holds some 60,000 clones, with more than 75% as singletons. The sequences come from peripheral blood, collected in the second trimester of pregnancy. The receptors stem from a female donor with multiple sclerosis, enrolled in a pregnancy study.

This sequence joins TRBV19 and TRBJ2-7, with 7 bases identical to TRBD2. The ends lost 5 bases at V and 6 bases at J; junction bases unmatched: 13. In germline, CDR1 is LNHDA, CDR2 SQIVND (reference sequence). CDR3 length equals 15 residues. CDR3 in amino acids: CASSPRGGDPSEQYF. Here the CDR3 DNA reads TGTGCCAGTAGTCCGCGGGGAGGGGACCCCTCCGAGCAGTACTTC. Full variable domain (outside the CDR3, taken from reference TRBV19 and TRBJ2-7): DGGITQSPKYLFRKEGQNVTLSCEQNLNHDAMYWYRQDPGQGLRLIYYSQIVNDFQKGDIAEGYSVSREKKESFPLTVTSAQKNPTAFYLCASSPRGGDPSEQYFGPGTRLTVT.

V gene TRBV5-6 combines with J gene TRBJ2-7; 8 nucleotides match TRBD2. The CDR3 spans 14 residues. V was pared by 8 bases and J by 0 bases, with 7 bases of the junction left unmatched. Germline lookup yields CDR1 SGHDT and CDR2 YYEEEE. CDR3 in DNA: TGTGCCAGGATTCGGGGGGGAAGCTCCTACGAGCAGTACTTC. Translation gives CARIRGGSSYEQYF. Full variable domain (rest looked up from reference TRBV5-6 and TRBJ2-7): DAGVTQSPTHLIKTRGQQVTLRCSPKSGHDTVSWYQQALGQGPQFIFQYYEEEERQRGNFPDRFSGHQFPNYSSELNVNALLLGDSALYLCARIRGGSSYEQYFGPGTRLTVT.

J is TRBJ2-5 and V is TRBV5-6, with D tentatively TRBD2 (5 bases). Between the trimmed V and J ends, which lost 0 bases and 2 bases, there was a span of 14 bases. Germline V gene lookup returns CDR1 SGHDT and CDR2 YYEEEE. This CDR3 comprises 16 residues. This CDR3 reads CASSLARGASQETQYF. CDR3 nucleotide sequence: TGTGCCAGCAGCTTGGCCCGGGGAGCGTCGCAAGAGACCCAGTACTTC.

This chain connects TRBV7-8 to TRBJ1-4; 8 bases fit TRBD1. The length of the CDR3 is 13 residues. Germline-derived CDR1 and CDR2 are SGHVS and FQNEAQ. V lost 1 base to trimming and J lost 10 bases; unmatched junction nucleotides: 2. In DNA, the CDR3 is TGTGCCAGCAGCTTAGAGACAGGGGTAAAACTGTTTTTT. Translation gives CASSLETGVKLFF.

The chain employs TRBV30 and TRBJ1-6; D gene uncertain. The CDR3 sequence is 14 residues long. The V gene's germline CDR1 is GTSNPN and CDR2 SVGIG (reference sequence). V shed 2 bases and J shed 4 bases, with 9 bases lying between them. CDR3 bases: TGTGCCTGGAGTATGGGCAGATATAATTCACCCCTCCACTTT. As protein: CAWSMGRYNSPLHF.

V gene TRBV2 combines with J gene TRBJ2-3; 7 bases fit TRBD2. The CDR3 is 15 amino acids. Germline CDR1 and CDR2: SNHLY and FYNNEI. The junction had 3 bases not matched to a gene; V was cut back by 2 bases and J by 1 base. CDR3 nucleotide sequence: TGTGCCAGCAGTGAACCGGGGGGAGGCACAGATACGCAGTATTTT. It codes for CASSEPGGGTDTQYF.

This clone has only a few counts. CDR3 coding DNA: TGTGCCAGCAGCCCCTCCCTTCCGGACGAGCAGTACTTC. It is translated as CASSPSLPDEQYF. The rearrangement links TRBV7-9 to TRBJ2-7; D ambiguous. With 5 bases removed from V and 5 bases from J, the gap between germline ends came to 13 bases. Germline V gene data show CDR1 as SEHNR and CDR2 as FQNEAQ (reference sequence). The CDR3 runs to 13 residues.

The rearrangement uses TRBV5-1 and TRBJ1-1; D is possibly TRBD1 (5 bases). The V end was cut by 0 bases, the J end by 3 bases, with 12 bases between. The V gene's germline CDR1 is SGHRS and CDR2 YFSETQ. The CDR3 runs 15 residues. Here the CDR3 reads CASSLGWGSDTEAFF. The CDR3 nucleotides read TGCGCCAGCAGCTTGGGGTGGGGCAGTGACACTGAAGCTTTCTTT.

V and J are TRBV5-5 and TRBJ1-1; D unclear. Germline CDR1 and CDR2: SGHKS and YYEKEE (reference sequence). This CDR3 is 14 amino acids long. V gave up 1 base and J gave up 4 bases, with 11 bases separating them. CDR3 amino acids: CASSLRLEGTEAFF. The DNA for the CDR3 is TGTGCCAGCAGCTTGAGGTTAGAGGGCACTGAAGCTTTCTTT.

The chain uses TRBV27 and TRBJ2-7; tentatively, D is TRBD2 (7 bases). The germline V gene encodes CDR1 MNHEY and CDR2 SMNVEV (reference sequence). The length of the CDR3 is 15 residues. The CDR3 protein is CASKGRGDSSYEQYF. The CDR3 coding sequence is TGTGCTTCAAAGGGGAGGGGGGACTCCTCCTACGAGCAGTACTTC.

CDR3 nucleotide sequence: TGCAGCGTTGAGGGACTCCCCGGTCGATACGAGCAGTACTTC. Its protein product is CSVEGLPGRYEQYF. This rearrangement joins TRBV29-1 to TRBJ2-7; possible D gene TRBD2, 6 bases. Trimming took 3 bases from V and 4 from J, leaving 16 bases between them. The CDR3 is 14 amino acids. Germline loops: CDR1 SQVTM, CDR2 ANQGSEA.